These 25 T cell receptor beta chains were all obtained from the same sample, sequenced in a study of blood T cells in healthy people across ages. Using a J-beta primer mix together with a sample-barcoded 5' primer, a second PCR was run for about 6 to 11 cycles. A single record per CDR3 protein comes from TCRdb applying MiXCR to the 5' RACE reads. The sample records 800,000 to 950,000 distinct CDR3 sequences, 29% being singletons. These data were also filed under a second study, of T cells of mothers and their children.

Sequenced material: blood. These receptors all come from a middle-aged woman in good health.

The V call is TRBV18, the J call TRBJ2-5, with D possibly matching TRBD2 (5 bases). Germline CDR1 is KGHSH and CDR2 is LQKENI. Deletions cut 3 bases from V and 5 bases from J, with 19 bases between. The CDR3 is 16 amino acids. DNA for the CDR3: TGTGCCAGCTCACCGTCGAGTCGTCCTAGCAGGGAGACCCAGTACTTC. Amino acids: CASSPSSRPSRETQYF. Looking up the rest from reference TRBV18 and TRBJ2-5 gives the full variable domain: NAGVMQNPRHLVRRRGQEARLRCSPMKGHSHVYWYRQLPEEGLKFMVYLQKENIIDESGMPKERFSAEFPKEGPSILRIQQVVRGDSAAYFCASSPSSRPSRETQYFGPGTRLLVL.

CDR3: CASSFTQGYTQYF. The CDR3 coding sequence is TGTGCCAGCAGCTTTACACAGGGATATACGCAGTATTTT. The rearrangement joins TRBV28 to TRBJ2-3; D perhaps matches TRBD1 (6 bases). Trimming took off 6 bases at V and 7 bases at J, with 14 bases between the two ends. The length of the CDR3 is 13 residues. Germline CDR1 and CDR2: MDHEN and SYDVKM.

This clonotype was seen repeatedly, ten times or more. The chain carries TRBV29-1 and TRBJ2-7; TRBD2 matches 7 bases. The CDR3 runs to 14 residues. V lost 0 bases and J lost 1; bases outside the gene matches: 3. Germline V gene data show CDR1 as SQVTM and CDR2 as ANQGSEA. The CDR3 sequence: CSVEDGEGSYEQYF. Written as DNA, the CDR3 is TGCAGCGTTGAAGATGGGGAGGGTTCCTACGAGCAGTACTTC.

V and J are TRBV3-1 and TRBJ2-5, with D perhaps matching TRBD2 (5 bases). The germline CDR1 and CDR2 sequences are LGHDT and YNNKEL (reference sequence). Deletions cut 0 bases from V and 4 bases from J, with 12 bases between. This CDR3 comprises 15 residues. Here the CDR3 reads CASSQDWISGETQYF. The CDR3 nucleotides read TGTGCCAGCAGCCAAGACTGGATAAGCGGAGAGACCCAGTACTTC.

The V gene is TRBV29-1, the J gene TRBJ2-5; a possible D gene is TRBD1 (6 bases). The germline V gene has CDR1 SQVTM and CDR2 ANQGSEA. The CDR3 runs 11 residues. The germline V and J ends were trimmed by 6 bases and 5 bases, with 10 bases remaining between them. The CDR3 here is CSVTGWETQYF. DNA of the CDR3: TGCAGCGTAACAGGGTGGGAGACCCAGTACTTC.

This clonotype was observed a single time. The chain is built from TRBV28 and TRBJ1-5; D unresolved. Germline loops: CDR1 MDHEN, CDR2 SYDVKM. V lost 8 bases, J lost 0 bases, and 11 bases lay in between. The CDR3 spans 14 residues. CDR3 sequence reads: CASRNQVSNQPQHF. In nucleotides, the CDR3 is TGTGCCAGCCGAAATCAGGTTAGCAATCAGCCCCAGCATTTT.

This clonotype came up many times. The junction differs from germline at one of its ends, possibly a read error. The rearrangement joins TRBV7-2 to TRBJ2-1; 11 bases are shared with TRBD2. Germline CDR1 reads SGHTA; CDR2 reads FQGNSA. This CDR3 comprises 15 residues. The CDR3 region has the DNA TGTGCCAGCAGATTAGAACTAGCGGGGGACAATGAGCAGTTCTTC. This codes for CASRLELAGDNEQFF. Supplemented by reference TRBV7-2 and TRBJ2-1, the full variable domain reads GAGVSQSPSNKVTEKGKDVELRCDPISGHTALYWYRQSLGQGLEFLIYFQGNSAPDKSGLPSDRFSAERTGGSVSTLTIQRTQQEDSAVYLCASRLELAGDNEQFFGPGTRLTVL.

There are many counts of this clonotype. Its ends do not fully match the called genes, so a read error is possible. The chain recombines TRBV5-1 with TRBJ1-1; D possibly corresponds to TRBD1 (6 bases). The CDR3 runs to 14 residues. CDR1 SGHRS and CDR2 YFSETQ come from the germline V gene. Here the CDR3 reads CASSLDRMNTEAFF. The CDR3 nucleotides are TGTGCCAGCAGCTTGGACAGAATGAACACTGAAGCTTTCTTT.

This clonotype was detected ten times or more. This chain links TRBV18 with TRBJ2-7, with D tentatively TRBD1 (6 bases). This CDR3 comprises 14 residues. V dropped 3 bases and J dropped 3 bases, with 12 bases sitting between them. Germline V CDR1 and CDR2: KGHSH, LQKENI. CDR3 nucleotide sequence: TGTGCCAGCTCACCGGACAGCGTGGGCTACGAGCAGTACTTC. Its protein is CASSPDSVGYEQYF.

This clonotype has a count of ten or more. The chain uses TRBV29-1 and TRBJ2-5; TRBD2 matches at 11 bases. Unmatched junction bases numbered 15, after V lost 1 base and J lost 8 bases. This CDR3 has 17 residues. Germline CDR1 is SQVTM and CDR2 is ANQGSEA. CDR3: CSVEGLSSGGEKITQYF. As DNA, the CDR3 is TGCAGCGTTGAAGGCTTGAGTAGCGGGGGGGAAAAGATCACCCAGTACTTC.

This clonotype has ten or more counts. The CDR3, as DNA: TGTGCCAGCATTCTTTCTAGCGGGGTCATTAATGAGCAGTTCTTC. Amino acid sequence: CASILSSGVINEQFF. The V gene is TRBV7-2, the J gene TRBJ2-1; 9 bases are shared with TRBD2. This CDR3 is 15 amino acids long. Trimming took 7 bases from V and 7 from J; bases not matched to a gene: 11. Germline V lookup: CDR1 SGHTA, CDR2 FQGNSA.

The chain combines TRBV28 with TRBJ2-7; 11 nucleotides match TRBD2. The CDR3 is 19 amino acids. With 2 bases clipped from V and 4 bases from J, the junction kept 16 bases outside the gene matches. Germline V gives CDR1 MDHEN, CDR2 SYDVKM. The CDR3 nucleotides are TGTGCCAGCAGTTTACCAGCCGGGACTAGCGGCATTGGGCCTTACGAGCAGTACTTC. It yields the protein CASSLPAGTSGIGPYEQYF.

The CDR3 reads CASSLSGRREAFF. Written as DNA, the CDR3 is TGTGCCAGCAGTTTATCGGGGCGCCGAGAAGCTTTCTTT. The chain links TRBV28 to TRBJ1-1; tentatively, D is TRBD1 (5 bases). Germline lookup yields CDR1 MDHEN and CDR2 SYDVKM. The CDR3 spans 13 residues. V lost 1 base and J lost 8, with 11 bases in between.

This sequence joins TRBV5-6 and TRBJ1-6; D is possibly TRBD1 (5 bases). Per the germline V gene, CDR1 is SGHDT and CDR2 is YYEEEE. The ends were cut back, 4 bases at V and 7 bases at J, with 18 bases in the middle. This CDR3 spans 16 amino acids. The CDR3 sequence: CASSQTLTVGNSPLHF. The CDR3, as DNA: TGTGCCAGCAGCCAAACCTTGACAGTAGGGAATTCACCCCTCCACTTT.

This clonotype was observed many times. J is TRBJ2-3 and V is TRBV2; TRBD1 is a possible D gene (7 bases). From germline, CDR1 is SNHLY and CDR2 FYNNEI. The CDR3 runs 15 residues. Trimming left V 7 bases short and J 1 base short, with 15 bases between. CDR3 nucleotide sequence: TGTGCCAGCAAAAAGGACAGGAGGGGCACAGATACGCAGTATTTT. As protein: CASKKDRRGTDTQYF.

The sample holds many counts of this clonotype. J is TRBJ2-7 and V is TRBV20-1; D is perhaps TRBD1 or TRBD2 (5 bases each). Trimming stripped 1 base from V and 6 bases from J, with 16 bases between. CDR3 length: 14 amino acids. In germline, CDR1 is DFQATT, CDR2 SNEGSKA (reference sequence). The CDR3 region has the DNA TGCAGTGCTAGAGGAGGGGTGCGGGTCGGCGAGCAGTACTTC. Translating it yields CSARGGVRVGEQYF.

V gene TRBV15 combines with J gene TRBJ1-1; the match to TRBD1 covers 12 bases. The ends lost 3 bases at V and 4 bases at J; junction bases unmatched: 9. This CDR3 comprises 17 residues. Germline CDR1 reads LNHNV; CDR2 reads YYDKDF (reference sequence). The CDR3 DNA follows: TGTGCCACCAGCAGGCGGGGACAGGGGGCGCCGGGCACTGAAGCTTTCTTT. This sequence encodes CATSRRGQGAPGTEAFF. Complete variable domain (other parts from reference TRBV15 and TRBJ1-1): DAMVIQNPRYQVTQFGKPVTLSCSQTLNHNVMYWYQQKSSQAPKLLFHYYDKDFNNEADTPDNFQSRRPNTSFCFLDIRSPGLGDTAMYLCATSRRGQGAPGTEAFFGQGTRLTVV.

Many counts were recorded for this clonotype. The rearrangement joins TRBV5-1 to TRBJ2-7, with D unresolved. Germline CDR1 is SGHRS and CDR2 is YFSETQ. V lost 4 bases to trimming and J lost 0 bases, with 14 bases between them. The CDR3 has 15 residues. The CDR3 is CASSGSGQSSYEQYF. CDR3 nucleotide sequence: TGCGCCAGCAGCGGTAGTGGGCAGAGCTCCTACGAGCAGTACTTC.

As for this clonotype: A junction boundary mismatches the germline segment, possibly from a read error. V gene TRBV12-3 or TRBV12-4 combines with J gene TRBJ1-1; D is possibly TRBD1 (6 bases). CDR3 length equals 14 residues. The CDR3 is CASSLGGPLTGAFF. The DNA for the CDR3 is TGTGCCAGCAGCCTGGGGGGGCCCCTCACTGGAGCTTTCTTT.

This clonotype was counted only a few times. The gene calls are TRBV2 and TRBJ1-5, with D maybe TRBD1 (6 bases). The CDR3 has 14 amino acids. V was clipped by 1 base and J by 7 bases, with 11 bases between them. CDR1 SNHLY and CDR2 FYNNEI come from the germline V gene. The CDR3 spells CASSEGRGRQPQHF. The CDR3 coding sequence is TGTGCCAGCAGTGAAGGTAGGGGGAGGCAGCCCCAGCATTTT.

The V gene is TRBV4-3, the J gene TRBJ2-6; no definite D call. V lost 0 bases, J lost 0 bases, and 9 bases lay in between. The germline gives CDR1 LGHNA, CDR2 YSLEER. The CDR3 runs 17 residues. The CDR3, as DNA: TGCGCCAGCAGCCAAGATGAGTCGCACTCTGGGGCCAACGTCCTGACTTTC. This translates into CASSQDESHSGANVLTF.

CDR3: CASSQVPTSGETQYF. The CDR3 DNA sequence: TGTGCCAGCAGCCAAGTCCCGACTAGCGGGGAGACCCAGTACTTC. The chain is built from TRBV3-1 and TRBJ2-5; 10 bases align to TRBD2. The V gene's germline CDR1 is LGHDT and CDR2 YNNKEL (reference sequence). Trimming at V came to 1 base and at J to 5 bases, leaving 4 bases not matched to a gene. The CDR3 loop spans 15 amino acids.

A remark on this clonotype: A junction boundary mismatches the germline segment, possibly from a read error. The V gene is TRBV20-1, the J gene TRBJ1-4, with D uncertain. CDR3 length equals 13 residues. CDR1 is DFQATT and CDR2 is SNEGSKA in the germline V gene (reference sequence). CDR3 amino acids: CSARASPGEKRFF. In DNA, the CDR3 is TGCAGTGCTAGAGCCTCCCCCGGTGAAAAACGGTTTTTT.

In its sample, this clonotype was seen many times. The CDR3 bases are TGTGCCAGCAGCCCCGGGACTAGCGGGGAAGAGACCCAGTACTTC. Protein sequence: CASSPGTSGEETQYF. The rearrangement links TRBV3-1 to TRBJ2-5, with 13 bases matching TRBD2. CDR3 length: 15 residues. The junction had 2 bases not matched to a gene; V was cut back by 4 bases and J by 3 bases. The V gene's germline CDR1 is LGHDT and CDR2 YNNKEL (reference sequence).

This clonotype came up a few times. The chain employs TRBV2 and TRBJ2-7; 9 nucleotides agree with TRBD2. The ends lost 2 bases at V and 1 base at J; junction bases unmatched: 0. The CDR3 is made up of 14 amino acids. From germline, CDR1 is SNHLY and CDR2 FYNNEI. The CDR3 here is CASSELAGSYEQYF. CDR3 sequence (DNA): TGTGCCAGCAGTGAACTAGCGGGGTCCTACGAGCAGTACTTC.